Sequencing of this T cell receptor (beta chain) was carried out in a study of TIL therapy for anti-PD-1-resistant metastatic lung cancer. Turning to the study itself: By whole-exome sequencing, median non-synonymous tumor mutation burden was around 1.5 mutations per megabase.

The libraries were made with immunoSEQ v3. Sequencing depth was approximately 2 million read pairs for survey level, about 5-6.5 million for deep. Sequencing was performed with immunoSEQ multiplex PCR; in TCRdb, only in-frame clones are kept and a portion is missing. The table records around 100,000 clones, about two thirds of them present only once. The time point here: pre-treatment sample, taken before nivolumab and TIL therapy. Pleural nodules or supraclavicular lymph nodes made up most of the excised metastases sampled. Progressing patients received lymphodepletion, expanded TIL infusion and IL-2. The CDR3 runs to 12 residues. The junction had 8 bases not matched to a gene; V was cut back by 3 bases and J by 15 bases. The germline V gene encodes CDR1 KGHSH and CDR2 LQKENI.

The material sequenced was tumor tissue, taken at baseline. This receptor was taken from a person aged 25-85 years with non-small cell lung cancer. The chain is built from TRBV18 and TRBJ2-4; 7 nucleotides match TRBD1. This CDR3 is CASSPNGGQLYF. The CDR3 DNA follows: TGTGCCAGCTCACCGAATGGGGGACAGTTGTACTTC. Full variable domain (rest looked up from reference TRBV18 and TRBJ2-4): NAGVMQNPRHLVRRRGQEARLRCSPMKGHSHVYWYRQLPEEGLKFMVYLQKENIIDESGMPKERFSAEFPKEGPSILRIQQVVRGDSAAYFCASSPNGGQLYFGAGTRLSVL.